This TCR beta chain was recovered during a study of blood T cell repertoires in COVID-19. Study-wide background: PBMCs, B-cell-depleted T cells, or T cells were the source of the cDNA or gDNA that made up the material.

In the authors' workflow: Nucleated cell counts were estimated from reference gene primer amplification. TCRdb keeps only in-frame clones here, not all; method: immunoSEQ multiplex PCR. That table is the source of V, J and clone size, and D and trimming were worked out from the DNA. The sample lists tens of thousands of clones; 89% were seen once. From germline, CDR1 is SGHDT and CDR2 YYEEEE. The CDR3 has 13 residues. The V segment lost 6 bases and the J segment 5 bases; nucleotides outside the gene matches: 7. The specimen sequenced was peripheral blood. This receptor was identified in a man in his 70s with active or convalescent COVID-19. The V and J genes are TRBV5-6 and TRBJ1-1; 7 bases align to TRBD1. CDR3 bases: TGTGCCAGCAACACAGGGGCCTGGACTGAAGCTTTCTTT. Protein: CASNTGAWTEAFF.